A selection of T cell receptor beta chains follows, all from one sample in a study of cytomegalovirus exposure and HLA in healthy donors. Assay: immunoSEQ multiplex PCR; the TCRdb copy retains only in-frame clones and omits some. Among about 73,000 clones listed, roughly 96% were seen once. Sequencing used PBMCs. These receptors were obtained from a man aged 18 to 35 in good health and CMV-seronegative. Each CDR3 is given with its conserved first and last residue. The order of the fields is clone size, J gene, V gene, D gene, CDR3 protein, CDR3 DNA. The D gene is left open where the match is weak. Clone sizes are given selectively: once, few, many, or a class where the clone is expanded.

- | TRBJ2-7 | TRBV25-1 | TRBD1 | CASRGTGGKYEQYF | TGTGCCAGCAGGGGGACAGGGGGCAAGTACGAGCAGTACTTC
- | TRBJ1-1 | TRBV30 | - | CAWSFGRNTEAFF | TGTGCCTGGAGTTTTGGCCGTAACACTGAAGCTTTCTTT
- | TRBJ1-2 | TRBV6-6 | - | CASSPWGGGYTF | TGTGCCAGCAGTCCATGGGGGGGTGGCTACACCTTC
- | TRBJ2-1 | TRBV5-1 | - | CASTDRGNEQFF | TGCGCCAGCACCGACCGAGGGAATGAGCAGTTCTTC
- | TRBJ2-7 | TRBV18 | TRBD1 | CASSPLGQGIHEQYF | TGTGCCAGCTCACCACTGGGACAGGGAATCCACGAGCAGTACTTC
once | TRBJ2-7 | TRBV7-9 | TRBD1 | CASSYGTGGDEQYF | TGTGCCAGCAGCTACGGGACAGGGGGCGACGAGCAGTACTTC
- | TRBJ1-5 | TRBV5-6 | - | CASRSGNQPQHF | TGTGCCAGTCGGTCAGGAAATCAGCCCCAGCATTTT
- | TRBJ1-1 | TRBV2 | - | CADQKEGDTEAFF | TGTGCCGACCAAAAGGAGGGCGACACTGAAGCTTTCTTT
- | TRBJ2-2 | TRBV6-5 | - | CASSYQATGNTGELFF | TGTGCCAGCAGTTACCAAGCCACGGGGAACACCGGGGAGCTGTTTTTT
- | TRBJ2-6 | TRBV5-4 | TRBD1 | CASSSPGTGVMGGANVLTF | TGTGCCAGCAGCTCGCCCGGGACAGGGGTTATGGGTGGGGCCAACGTCCTGACTTTC
- | TRBJ1-2 | TRBV19 | - | CASSTRGEHYGYTF | TGTGCCAGTAGTACCAGGGGAGAGCACTATGGCTACACCTTC
- | TRBJ2-5 | TRBV27 | - | CASSFGQRVETQYF | TGTGCCAGCAGTTTTGGCCAGCGAGTGGAGACCCAGTACTTC
- | TRBJ1-5 | TRBV27 | TRBD1 | CASGDRGPRFSNQPQHF | TGTGCCAGCGGGGACAGGGGCCCTCGTTTTAGCAATCAGCCCCAGCATTTT
- | TRBJ2-1 | TRBV2 | - | CAGRVGGAYNEQFF | TGTGCCGGAAGGGTAGGAGGGGCTTACAATGAGCAGTTCTTC
- | TRBJ1-1 | TRBV29-1 | TRBD1 | CSVGTGLPEAFF | TGCAGCGTAGGGACAGGCCTCCCTGAAGCTTTCTTT
- | TRBJ2-7 | TRBV10-3 | - | CASGAGASSYEQYF | TGTGCCAGTGGGGCGGGGGCAAGCTCCTACGAGCAGTACTTC
- | TRBJ1-2 | TRBV12-5 | TRBD1 | CASGFGDRGPGGYTF | TGTGCTAGTGGTTTTGGGGACAGGGGCCCGGGAGGCTACACCTTC
once | TRBJ1-1 | TRBV6-5 | - | CATSGGPAEAFF | TGTGCCACAAGCGGGGGTCCGGCTGAAGCTTTCTTT
- | TRBJ1-6 | TRBV6-4 | TRBD1 | CASSALSGGGNSPLHF | TGTGCCAGCAGTGCACTTTCAGGGGGAGGAAATTCACCCCTCCACTTT
- | TRBJ1-3 | TRBV28 | - | CASSLGANTIYF | TGTGCCAGCAGTTTGGGAGCAAACACCATATATTTT
- | TRBJ2-2 | TRBV6-1 | TRBD2 | CASSGLAGVNTGELFF | TGTGCCAGCAGTGGACTAGCGGGGGTCAACACCGGGGAGCTGTTTTTT
- | TRBJ2-6 | TRBV13 | - | CASSYLTQAPRGANVLTF | TGTGCCAGCAGCTATTTGACCCAGGCGCCCCGCGGGGCCAACGTCCTGACTTTC
- | TRBJ2-6 | TRBV5-1 | - | CASSRDSFSGANVLTF | TGCGCCAGCAGCCGTGACAGTTTCTCTGGGGCCAACGTCCTGACTTTC
- | TRBJ2-1 | TRBV19 | - | CATEGGQPAYNEQFF | TGTGCCACCGAAGGTGGACAGCCTGCCTACAATGAGCAGTTCTTC
- | TRBJ1-2 | TRBV14 | TRBD1 | CASSQFKGQGEGYTF | TGTGCCAGCAGCCAATTCAAGGGACAGGGAGAAGGCTACACCTTC
- | TRBJ1-6 | TRBV19 | - | CASGWVGESPLHF | TGTGCCAGCGGTTGGGTCGGGGAGTCACCCCTCCACTTT
- | TRBJ1-5 | TRBV5-1 | - | CASSLTGINQPQHF | TGCGCCAGCAGCTTGACAGGGATCAATCAGCCCCAGCATTTT
- | TRBJ2-5 | TRBV6-1 | - | CASTPVGGQGETQYF | TGTGCCAGCACTCCAGTGGGGGGGCAAGGGGAGACCCAGTACTTC
- | TRBJ2-3 | TRBV7-2 | - | CASSLVFRGQVRADTQYF | TGTGCCAGCAGCTTAGTCTTTAGGGGACAAGTGCGGGCAGATACGCAGTATTTT
- | TRBJ1-1 | TRBV10-2 | TRBD1 | CASSTGTGKLAFF | TGCGCCAGCAGCACCGGGACAGGGAAGTTGGCTTTCTTT
- | TRBJ2-1 | TRBV11-2 | - | CASSFVLHLPFF | TGTGCCAGCAGCTTTGTACTTCATTTACCGTTCTTC
- | TRBJ2-5 | TRBV5-4 | TRBD2 | CASSGTLAGVQTQYF | TGTGCCAGCAGCGGCACGTTAGCGGGTGTTCAGACCCAGTACTTC
- | TRBJ2-5 | TRBV7-9 | - | CASSPGQLQETQYF | TGTGCCAGCAGCCCCGGACAGCTCCAAGAGACCCAGTACTTC
- | TRBJ2-5 | TRBV11-2 | - | CASRGGSGQETQYF | TGTGCCAGCAGGGGGGGTTCAGGTCAAGAGACCCAGTACTTC
- | TRBJ2-5 | TRBV29-1 | - | CSVEDWETSETQYF | TGCAGCGTTGAAGATTGGGAGACATCAGAGACCCAGTACTTC
- | TRBJ2-2 | TRBV7-6 | TRBD1 | CASSSGTGYPGELFF | TGTGCCAGCAGCTCCGGGACAGGGTACCCCGGGGAGCTGTTTTTT
- | TRBJ2-1 | TRBV5-8 | - | CASSRDTSSYNEQFF | TGTGCCAGCAGCCGGGACACCAGCTCCTACAATGAGCAGTTCTTC
few | TRBJ2-1 | TRBV11-1 | - | CASSLGQAEVNEQFF | TGTGCCAGCAGCTTGGGGCAGGCCGAGGTGAATGAGCAGTTCTTC
- | TRBJ1-2 | TRBV6-5 | TRBD1 | CASSSDRVSGYTF | TGTGCCAGCAGCTCCGACAGGGTTAGTGGCTACACCTTC
- | TRBJ1-3 | TRBV6-5 | - | CASGRVGGFGNTIYF | TGTGCCAGCGGACGAGTTGGGGGCTTCGGAAACACCATATATTTT
- | TRBJ1-1 | TRBV5-1 | - | CASSLGGRDTEAFF | TGCGCCAGCAGCCTGGGGGGGCGCGACACTGAAGCTTTCTTT
- | TRBJ1-2 | TRBV9 | TRBD1 | CASSAWDRNYGYTF | TGTGCCAGCAGCGCTTGGGACAGAAACTATGGCTACACCTTC
- | TRBJ1-1 | TRBV6-9 | - | CASSHRLGGAAKSYTEAFF | TGTGCCAGCAGTCACCGTCTAGGAGGGGCCGCCAAGAGTTACACTGAAGCTTTCTTT
- | TRBJ2-5 | TRBV6-1 | TRBD2 | CASRAGGYQETQYF | TGTGCCAGCAGGGCGGGGGGGTACCAAGAGACCCAGTACTTC
- | TRBJ1-3 | TRBV18 | - | CASSPRAGGNTIYF | TGTGCCAGCTCACCACGGGCAGGGGGAAACACCATATATTTT
- | TRBJ2-1 | TRBV25-1 | - | CASSSGSYNEQFF | TGTGCCAGCAGTTCGGGGAGCTACAATGAGCAGTTCTTC
- | TRBJ2-5 | TRBV29-1 | TRBD2 | CSVQDTGLAGGIKETQYF | TGCAGCGTCCAGGACACGGGACTAGCGGGGGGGATAAAAGAGACCCAGTACTTC